This T cell receptor (beta chain) was captured in a study of OX40 agonist ivuxolimab in advanced cancers. Repertoires were generated with immunoSEQ multiplex PCR, while TCRdb's copy carries only in-frame clones and drops some. The data show tens of thousands of clones, with 85% to 95% seen just once and 12% held by the top ten. Germline-derived CDR1 and CDR2 are SGDLS and YYNGEE. CDR3 size: 13 residues. Trimming cost V 2 bases and J 6 bases, with 8 bases left between them. This TCR came from an adult with an advanced solid tumor such as melanoma, head and neck, liver or kidney cancer. This chain uses TRBV9 with TRBJ2-2; D perhaps matches TRBD2 (5 bases). This specimen was CD4+ or CD8+ T cells sorted from blood, taken in a trial of the OX40 agonist ivuxolimab. The CDR3 region is CASSVMGAGELFF. The CDR3 nucleotides read TGTGCCAGCAGCGTTATGGGAGCCGGGGAGCTGTTTTTT.